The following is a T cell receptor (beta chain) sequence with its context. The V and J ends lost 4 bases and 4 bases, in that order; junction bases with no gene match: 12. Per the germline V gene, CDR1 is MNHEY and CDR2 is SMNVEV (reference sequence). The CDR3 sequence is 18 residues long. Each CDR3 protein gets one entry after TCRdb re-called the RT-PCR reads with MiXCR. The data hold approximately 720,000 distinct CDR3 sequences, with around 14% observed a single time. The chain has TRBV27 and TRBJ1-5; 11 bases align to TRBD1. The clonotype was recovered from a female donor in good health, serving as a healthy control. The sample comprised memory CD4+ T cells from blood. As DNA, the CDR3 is TGTGCCAGCAGTTCTATCCGAACCGGGACAGGGGGTAATCAGCCCCAGCATTTT. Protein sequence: CASSSIRTGTGGNQPQHF.